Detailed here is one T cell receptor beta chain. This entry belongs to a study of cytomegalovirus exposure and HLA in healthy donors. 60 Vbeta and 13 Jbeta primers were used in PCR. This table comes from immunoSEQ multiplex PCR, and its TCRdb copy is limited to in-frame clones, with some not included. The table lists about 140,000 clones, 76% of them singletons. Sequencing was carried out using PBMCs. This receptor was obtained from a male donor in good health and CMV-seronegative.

DNA of the CDR3: TGTGCCAGCAGTGAGACTAGCGGGGGATCCTACGAGCAGTACTTC. It encodes CASSETSGGSYEQYF. This chain links TRBV6-1 with TRBJ2-7, with 12 positions matching TRBD2. V lost 3 bases, J lost 1 base, and 1 base stayed unmatched. The CDR3 spans 15 residues. CDR1 MNHNS and CDR2 SASEGT come from the germline V gene.